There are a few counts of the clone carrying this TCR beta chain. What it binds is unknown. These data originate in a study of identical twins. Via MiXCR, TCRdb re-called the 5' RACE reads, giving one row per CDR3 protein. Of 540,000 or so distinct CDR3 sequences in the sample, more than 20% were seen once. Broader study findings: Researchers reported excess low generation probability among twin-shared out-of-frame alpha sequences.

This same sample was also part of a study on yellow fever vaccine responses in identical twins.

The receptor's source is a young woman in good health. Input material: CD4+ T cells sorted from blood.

CDR3 in amino acids: CSVERNNEQFF. For the CDR3, the DNA is TGCAGCGTTGAAAGGAACAATGAGCAGTTCTTC. The chain combines TRBV29-1 with TRBJ2-1; D gene unclear. This CDR3 contains 11 residues. V lost 2 bases, J lost 5 bases, and 4 bases lay in between. CDR1 is SQVTM, CDR2 ANQGSEA, per germline.